Following are 20 T cell receptor beta chains from one sample sequenced in a study of blood T cells in healthy people across ages. Sample-barcoded 5' priming and a J-beta primer mix drove a second PCR of about 7 to 12 cycles. TCRdb called the 5' RACE reads again in MiXCR, with one record for every CDR3 protein. The sample gives around 1,000,000 distinct CDR3 sequences, around 25% of which show up once; less than 0.75% is in the top ten. These data were also reused for a study on T cells of mothers and their children.

The specimen was blood. All receptors derive from a girl aged 2-15 years in good health.

CDR3: CASSQGGIVGSYEQYF. CDR3 bases: TGTGCCAGCAGCCAAGGAGGGATCGTGGGCTCCTACGAGCAGTACTTC. This chain connects TRBV14 to TRBJ2-7, with D perhaps TRBD2 (5 bases). This CDR3 spans 16 amino acids. Looked up from germline, CDR1 is SGHDN and CDR2 is FVKESK. Trimming stripped 1 base from V and 0 bases from J, with 13 bases between.

CDR3 in amino acids: CASSPPDRSDTEAFF. For the CDR3, the DNA is TGCGCCAGCAGCCCCCCCGATCGGTCGGATACTGAAGCTTTCTTT. The rearrangement uses TRBV5-1 and TRBJ1-1; D gene ambiguous. Germline CDR1 is SGHRS and CDR2 is YFSETQ. V shed 4 bases and J shed 5 bases, with 18 bases lying between them. The CDR3 spans 15 residues.

This clonotype was seen a handful of times. The rearrangement uses TRBV28 and TRBJ2-7; the D gene could be TRBD1 or TRBD2 (5 bases each). CDR1 is MDHEN and CDR2 is SYDVKM in the germline V gene. V was pared by 3 bases and J by 1 base, with 10 bases between. The CDR3 spans 14 residues. For the CDR3, the DNA is TGTGCCAGCAGTTTGAATGGGGGATCCTACGAGCAGTACTTC. This sequence encodes CASSLNGGSYEQYF.

The chain couples TRBV2 to TRBJ1-6; D is unresolved. V lost 7 bases and J 9 bases, leaving 22 bases between the germline ends. CDR1 and CDR2 (germline): SNHLY, FYNNEI. This CDR3 spans 16 amino acids. The CDR3 spells CASKIDTDLSGSPLHF. The CDR3 nucleotides are TGTGCCAGCAAGATCGATACGGACCTCTCGGGTTCACCCCTCCACTTT.

Ten or more counts support this clonotype. This chain uses TRBV6-1 with TRBJ2-7; D possibly corresponds to TRBD1 (6 bases). Between the trimmed V and J ends, which lost 2 bases and 7 bases, there was a span of 15 bases. The CDR3 covers 14 residues. Germline CDR1 reads MNHNS; CDR2 reads SASEGT. CDR3 sequence: CASSEPHRAFEQYF. The CDR3, as DNA: TGTGCCAGCAGTGAACCGCACAGGGCTTTTGAGCAGTACTTC.

V gene TRBV27 combines with J gene TRBJ2-3; a weak D match, TRBD1 (5 bases). CDR1 and CDR2 (germline): MNHEY, SMNVEV (reference sequence). The CDR3 covers 15 residues. The ends were cut back, 4 bases at V and 1 base at J, with 12 bases in the middle. The CDR3 loop reads CASSSPGAGTDTQYF. The CDR3 DNA sequence: TGTGCCAGCAGTTCCCCTGGGGCTGGCACAGATACGCAGTATTTT.

The CDR3 region is CASSFGGGFREQYF. DNA for the CDR3: TGTGCCAGCAGTTTTGGCGGGGGGTTTCGGGAGCAGTACTTC. This chain uses TRBV28 with TRBJ2-7, with 8 bases that match TRBD2. The CDR3 covers 14 residues. The V gene's germline CDR1 is MDHEN and CDR2 SYDVKM. V trimming: 3 bases; J trimming: 7 bases; junction bases outside the gene matches: 8.

This clonotype was seen a few times. The gene calls are TRBV11-2 and TRBJ1-1, with D tentatively TRBD1 (5 bases). The CDR3 is made up of 15 amino acids. V was pared by 1 base and J by 4 bases, with 13 bases between. Looked up from germline, CDR1 is SGHAT and CDR2 is FQNNGV. In DNA, the CDR3 is TGTGCCAGCAGCTTAGGGTCAGGGCGCGGCACTGAAGCTTTCTTT. This codes for CASSLGSGRGTEAFF. The full variable domain, rest sourced from reference TRBV11-2 and TRBJ1-1, is EAGVAQSPRYKIIEKRQSVAFWCNPISGHATLYWYQQILGQGPKLLIQFQNNGVVDDSQLPKDRFSAERLKGVDSTLKIQPAKLEDSAVYLCASSLGSGRGTEAFFGQGTRLTVV.

The V call is TRBV20-1, the J call TRBJ2-1; 9 bases are a match to TRBD2. The CDR3 is 18 amino acids. Germline values: CDR1 DFQATT, CDR2 SNEGSKA (reference sequence). The junction had 15 bases not matched to a gene; V was cut back by 0 bases and J by 6 bases. CDR3 protein: CSARDEVASGTYVNEQFF. CDR3 sequence (DNA): TGCAGTGCTAGAGATGAAGTGGCTAGCGGGACCTATGTCAATGAGCAGTTCTTC.

The J gene is TRBJ2-7, the V gene TRBV2; 8 bases are shared with TRBD1. The trim removed 7 bases at V and 6 bases at J, leaving 11 bases unmatched. CDR1 SNHLY and CDR2 FYNNEI come from the germline V gene. This CDR3 is built from 14 residues. As DNA, the CDR3 is TGTGCCAGCAAAGCAGGGGGCGCTGCTGGCGAGCAGTACTTC. The encoded protein is CASKAGGAAGEQYF.

The chain is built from TRBV6-5 and TRBJ2-1; 9 positions agree with TRBD1. V trimming: 6 bases; J trimming: 9 bases; junction bases outside the gene matches: 12. This CDR3 comprises 15 residues. The germline V gene has CDR1 MNHEY and CDR2 SVGAGI. CDR3 sequence (DNA): TGTGCCAGCAGCCCCGGGACAGGGTATTACGTTGAGCAGTTCTTC. This encodes CASSPGTGYYVEQFF.

CDR3 sequence reads: CATSDPGTGGEFSNQPQHF. Written as DNA, the CDR3 is TGTGCCACCAGTGATCCCGGGACAGGGGGAGAATTTAGCAATCAGCCCCAGCATTTT. The gene calls are TRBV24-1 and TRBJ1-5; 11 nucleotides align to TRBD1. The germline gives CDR1 KGHDR, CDR2 SFDVKD. V dropped 3 bases and J dropped 0; count of bases not matched to a gene: 9. The CDR3 extends over 19 amino acids.

The chain has TRBV11-2 and TRBJ1-1; maybe TRBD1 (5 bases). V dropped 2 bases and J dropped 8 bases, with 12 bases sitting between them. The CDR3 has 13 amino acids. Germline CDR1 reads SGHAT; CDR2 reads FQNNGV. As DNA, the CDR3 is TGTGCCAGCAGCTTATATCACGGACACGAAGCTTTCTTT. It specifies CASSLYHGHEAFF.

This clonotype was recorded a few times. J is TRBJ1-2 and V is TRBV2; maybe TRBD1 (6 bases). This CDR3 comprises 15 residues. V gave up 4 bases and J gave up 2 bases, with 14 bases separating them. Germline V gene data show CDR1 as SNHLY and CDR2 as FYNNEI. CDR3 DNA sequence: TGTGCCAGCAGTGTGTTAGCAGGGGCGAACTATGGCTACACCTTC. It yields the protein CASSVLAGANYGYTF. The full variable domain, its missing parts supplied by reference TRBV2 and TRBJ1-2, is EPEVTQTPSHQVTQMGQEVILRCVPISNHLYFYWYRQILGQKVEFLVSFYNNEISEKSEIFDDQFSVERPDGSNFTLKIRSTKLEDSAMYFCASSVLAGANYGYTFGSGTRLTVV.

The chain recombines TRBV6-6 with TRBJ1-2; no clear D gene. V was shortened by 0 bases and J by 2 bases, with 10 bases between the two germline ends. There are 15 residues in the CDR3. Germline loops: CDR1 MNHNY, CDR2 SVGAGI (reference sequence). This CDR3 is CASSYSPDGNYGYTF. The CDR3 nucleotides read TGTGCCAGCAGTTACTCGCCTGACGGGAACTATGGCTACACCTTC.

The chain uses TRBV11-2 and TRBJ2-5, with TRBD1 matching 7 bases. The DNA end is more similar to TRBJ2-7, so the J call may be wrong. The germline CDR1 and CDR2 sequences are SGHAT and FQNNGV. The CDR3 consists of 14 residues. This CDR3 reads CASSPLTGYAEQYF. The CDR3 region has the DNA TGTGCCAGCAGCCCTTTGACAGGGTATGCCGAGCAGTACTTC.

This rearrangement joins TRBV5-1 to TRBJ2-7; 7 bases are shared with TRBD1. This CDR3 is built from 15 residues. V lost 4 bases, J lost 5 bases, and 12 bases stayed unmatched. Germline V gene sequence: CDR1 SGHRS, CDR2 YFSETQ. The CDR3 loop reads CASSTGQVGAHEQYF. DNA for the CDR3: TGCGCCAGCAGCACCGGACAGGTTGGGGCCCACGAGCAGTACTTC.

The sample holds a few counts of this clonotype. The rearrangement links TRBV2 to TRBJ2-7; D may be TRBD2 (5 bases). The CDR3 contains 12 residues. Germline V gene lookup returns CDR1 SNHLY and CDR2 FYNNEI. Trimming shortened V by 2 bases and J by 5 bases, and 7 bases separated the two germline ends. Here the CDR3 DNA reads TGTGCCAGCAGTGAATGGCGGGACGAGCAGTACTTC. Its protein product is CASSEWRDEQYF.

The chain is built from TRBV7-2 and TRBJ2-2; TRBD2 matches 7 bases. This CDR3 region has 16 residues. CDR1 and CDR2 (germline): SGHTA, FQGNSA. The ends lost 2 bases at V and 4 bases at J; junction bases unmatched: 7. The CDR3 DNA follows: TGTGCCAGCAGCTTACTGGGCGGGAGTATCACCGGGGAGCTGTTTTTT. This codes for CASSLLGGSITGELFF.

In this sample, this clonotype turned up many times. The chain is built from TRBV7-8 and TRBJ1-1; no reliable D call. The CDR3 contains 14 residues. V gave up 0 bases and J gave up 0 bases, with 5 bases separating them. CDR1 is SGHVS and CDR2 is FQNEAQ in the germline V gene. CDR3 loop: CASSLAVMNTEAFF. The CDR3 region has the DNA TGTGCCAGCAGCTTAGCTGTTATGAACACTGAAGCTTTCTTT.